This passage covers 30 T cell receptor beta chains from one sample sequenced in a study of blood T cells in healthy people across ages. The use of a sample-barcoded 5' primer and a J-beta primer mix characterized a second PCR of 7 to 11 cycles. TCRdb processed the 5' RACE reads anew with MiXCR; each CDR3 protein has one entry. The sample has about 1.4 million distinct CDR3 sequences, 45% to 70% seen once; the top ten hold over 5.5%. The sample taken for sequencing was blood. These receptors all stem from a man aged 18 to 30 in good health.

The chain couples TRBV29-1 to TRBJ1-1; 7 bases line up with TRBD1. The CDR3 loop spans 17 amino acids. CDR1 and CDR2 (germline): SQVTM, ANQGSEA. V shed 1 base and J 4 bases; nucleotides not matched to a gene: 15. The CDR3 bases are TGCAGCGTTGAAGGTAGGGACAGCCAACGAGGCATCACTGAAGCTTTCTTT. Its translation is CSVEGRDSQRGITEAFF.

This clonotype occurred once. The V gene is TRBV25-1, the J gene TRBJ2-1, with D perhaps TRBD1 or TRBD2 (5 bases each). The CDR3 runs 13 residues. Germline V gene sequence: CDR1 MGHDK, CDR2 SYGVNS. Trimming left V 4 bases short and J 7 bases short, with 11 bases between. The CDR3 loop reads CASSVRDLNEQFF. The CDR3 coding sequence is TGTGCCAGCAGTGTCCGGGACCTAAATGAGCAGTTCTTC.

The chain recombines TRBV7-8 with TRBJ2-4, with D perhaps assigned TRBD1 or TRBD2 (5 bases each). V was trimmed by 5 bases and J by 0 bases, leaving 20 bases between them. There are 18 residues in the CDR3. Per the germline V gene, CDR1 is SGHVS and CDR2 is FQNEAQ. CDR3 amino acids: CASSIVPGPALAKNIQYF. The CDR3 nucleotides are TGTGCCAGCAGCATAGTCCCGGGACCGGCTCTAGCCAAAAACATTCAGTACTTC.

This clonotype was seen only a few times. The rearrangement joins TRBV7-2 to TRBJ2-7; D is unresolved. Germline V gene lookup returns CDR1 SGHTA and CDR2 FQGNSA. V was cut by 0 bases and J by 4 bases, with 10 bases left in between. The CDR3 is 14 amino acids. The CDR3 DNA is TGTGCCAGCAGCTTAGCGGGGAACTTATACGAGCAGTACTTC. This encodes CASSLAGNLYEQYF. Combining the CDR3 with reference TRBV7-2 and TRBJ2-7 gives the whole variable domain GAGVSQSPSNKVTEKGKDVELRCDPISGHTALYWYRQSLGQGLEFLIYFQGNSAPDKSGLPSDRFSAERTGGSVSTLTIQRTQQEDSAVYLCASSLAGNLYEQYFGPGTRLTVT.

V is TRBV4-3 and J is TRBJ2-1; 12 bases map to TRBD2. This CDR3 spans 18 amino acids. Germline lookup yields CDR1 LGHNA and CDR2 YSLEER. V lost 5 bases, J lost 7 bases, and 15 bases stayed unmatched. The CDR3 region is CASSYRASGGVTGNEQFF. The CDR3 DNA is TGCGCCAGCAGCTACCGAGCTAGCGGGGGGGTAACGGGTAATGAGCAGTTCTTC.

V is TRBV20-1 and J is TRBJ2-2; TRBD1 matches 9 bases. The V segment lost 0 bases and the J segment 4 bases; nucleotides outside the gene matches: 6. The CDR3 extends over 16 amino acids. CDR1 is DFQATT and CDR2 is SNEGSKA in the germline V gene (reference sequence). The CDR3 spells CSARDFRTGVTGELFF. CDR3 nucleotides: TGCAGTGCTAGAGATTTCCGGACAGGGGTCACCGGGGAGCTGTTTTTT.

This rearrangement joins TRBV2 to TRBJ1-2; TRBD1 is a possible D gene (5 bases). In germline, CDR1 is SNHLY, CDR2 FYNNEI. This CDR3 is built from 14 residues. V shed 3 bases and J shed 1 base, with 9 bases lying between them. CDR3 amino acids: CASSDIRDNYGYTF. The CDR3 DNA sequence: TGTGCCAGCAGTGATATCAGGGATAACTATGGCTACACCTTC.

This clonotype was detected only a few times. The V gene is TRBV29-1, the J gene TRBJ2-7; a possible D gene is TRBD1 (6 bases). V lost 4 bases and J lost 0, with 10 bases in between. The germline CDR1 and CDR2 sequences are SQVTM and ANQGSEA. The CDR3 sequence is 13 residues long. The CDR3 here is CSVVAQGSYEQYF. The CDR3 DNA is TGCAGCGTTGTAGCACAGGGCTCCTACGAGCAGTACTTC.

The chain uses TRBV18 and TRBJ2-1, with 10 bases lining up with TRBD2. There are 16 residues in the CDR3. J lost 5 bases, V lost 3 bases, and 7 bases had no gene match. Germline V gene data show CDR1 as KGHSH and CDR2 as LQKENI. In nucleotides, the CDR3 is TGTGCCAGCTCACCTAGCGGGAGGCCTTTTGACAATGAGCAGTTCTTC. This encodes CASSPSGRPFDNEQFF. Full variable domain (outside the CDR3, taken from reference TRBV18 and TRBJ2-1): NAGVMQNPRHLVRRRGQEARLRCSPMKGHSHVYWYRQLPEEGLKFMVYLQKENIIDESGMPKERFSAEFPKEGPSILRIQQVVRGDSAAYFCASSPSGRPFDNEQFFGPGTRLTVL.

The rearrangement joins TRBV2 to TRBJ2-1; 11 positions agree with TRBD2. J lost 7 bases, V lost 5 bases, and 7 bases had no gene match. This CDR3 is 15 amino acids long. CDR1 is SNHLY, CDR2 FYNNEI, per germline. CDR3 in amino acids: CASSSTSGITNEQFF. The DNA for the CDR3 is TGTGCCAGCAGTTCGACTAGCGGGATAACTAATGAGCAGTTCTTC.

This sequence joins TRBV7-6 and TRBJ2-5, with 9 bases that match TRBD1. There are 15 residues in the CDR3. From germline, CDR1 is SGHVS and CDR2 FNYEAQ. V lost 1 base and J lost 5; bases outside the gene matches: 5. In DNA, the CDR3 is TGTGCCAGCAGCTTAGGCGGGACAGGGATGGAGACCCAGTACTTC. Amino acids: CASSLGGTGMETQYF.

Only a few counts were recorded for this clonotype. The CDR3 reads CASIADRVTDTQYF. The CDR3 coding sequence is TGTGCCAGCATTGCGGACAGGGTCACAGATACGCAGTATTTT. The chain recombines TRBV21-1 with TRBJ2-3; TRBD1 is the table's D call and was not checked against the DNA. TRBV21-1 is classified as a pseudogene. This CDR3 has 14 residues.

The CDR3 region is CASSEVTGYGYTF. The DNA of the CDR3 is TGTGCCAGCAGTGAAGTCACGGGTTATGGCTACACCTTC. J is TRBJ1-2 and V is TRBV6-1, with D uncertain. The CDR3 extends over 13 amino acids. Germline V lookup: CDR1 MNHNS, CDR2 SASEGT. V was trimmed by 1 base and J by 5 bases, leaving 8 bases between them.

The gene calls are TRBV29-1 and TRBJ2-3, with TRBD1 as a possible D gene (6 bases). CDR1 is SQVTM and CDR2 is ANQGSEA in the germline V gene. V was clipped by 0 bases and J by 5 bases, with 15 bases between them. This CDR3 region has 15 residues. The CDR3 DNA sequence: TGCAGCGTTGAAGATCCTAGGACAGAATTAGATACGCAGTATTTT. It is translated as CSVEDPRTELDTQYF.

This clonotype was seen only a few times. The chain has TRBV28 and TRBJ1-6; D is unresolved. The CDR3 runs to 16 residues. Trimming removed 4 bases from V and 7 bases from J, with 17 bases in between. CDR1 and CDR2 from the germline V gene are MDHEN and SYDVKM. The DNA of the CDR3 is TGTGCCAGCAGTTACCTGACCCCAGCCTTGAATTCACCCCTCCACTTT. Its protein is CASSYLTPALNSPLHF.

This clonotype was seen ten or more times. The chain links TRBV7-9 to TRBJ2-1; D is undetermined. The CDR3 has 10 amino acids. Germline loops: CDR1 SEHNR, CDR2 FQNEAQ (reference sequence). Trimming took 6 bases from V and 7 from J, leaving 4 bases between them. The DNA for the CDR3 is TGTGCCAGCAGTGTTAATGAGCAGTTCTTC. Its translation is CASSVNEQFF. Looking up the rest from reference TRBV7-9 and TRBJ2-1 gives the full variable domain: DTGVSQNPRHKITKRGQNVTFRCDPISEHNRLYWYRQTLGQGPEFLTYFQNEAQLEKSRLLSDRFSAERPKGSFSTLEIQRTEQGDSAMYLCASSVNEQFFGPGTRLTVL.

This clonotype showed up many times. CDR3 in amino acids: CSARWSGQETQYF. CDR3 DNA: TGCAGTGCTAGATGGTCAGGGCAAGAGACCCAGTACTTC. The chain links TRBV20-1 to TRBJ2-5; perhaps TRBD1 as D (5 bases). CDR1 and CDR2 (germline): DFQATT, SNEGSKA (reference sequence). V gave up 2 bases and J gave up 2 bases, with 9 bases separating them. The length of the CDR3 is 13 residues.

The CDR3 bases are TGCAGCGCCCGAAATAGGACTAGCGGGGACAGTGAGCAGTTCTTC. Protein: CSARNRTSGDSEQFF. The gene calls are TRBV29-1 and TRBJ2-1; TRBD2 aligns across 12 bases. The CDR3 loop spans 15 amino acids. The V segment lost 7 bases and the J segment 9 bases; nucleotides outside the gene matches: 13. CDR1 SQVTM and CDR2 ANQGSEA come from the germline V gene.

This clonotype came up a few times. J is TRBJ2-4 and V is TRBV3-1; a possible D gene is TRBD2 (5 bases). V was pared by 3 bases and J by 0 bases, with 12 bases between. In germline, CDR1 is LGHDT, CDR2 YNNKEL (reference sequence). The CDR3 spans 16 residues. The CDR3 DNA reads TGTGCCAGCAGCCAGGGAGTAGCCCTAGCCAAAAACATTCAGTACTTC. This encodes CASSQGVALAKNIQYF.

The chain combines TRBV2 with TRBJ2-5; no firm D call. From germline, CDR1 is SNHLY and CDR2 FYNNEI. The CDR3 covers 14 residues. V was clipped by 7 bases and J by 2 bases, with 14 bases between them. For the CDR3, the DNA is TGTGCCAGCATGTTTCACACCTTACAAGAGACCCAGTACTTC. Its protein is CASMFHTLQETQYF.

The genes are TRBV10-3 and TRBJ1-6; D is possibly TRBD1 (5 bases). Per the germline V gene, CDR1 is ENHRY and CDR2 is SYGVKD. The length of the CDR3 is 13 residues. The germline V and J ends were trimmed by 10 bases and 7 bases, with 14 bases remaining between them. The CDR3 reads CATTGAGNSPLHF. The CDR3, as DNA: TGTGCCACCACTGGGGCAGGAAATTCACCCCTCCACTTT.

The chain couples TRBV5-1 to TRBJ1-1, with D tentatively TRBD1 (5 bases). The V end lost 1 base, the J end lost 2 bases, and 15 bases lay between the germline ends. Germline V gene lookup returns CDR1 SGHRS and CDR2 YFSETQ. The CDR3 runs 16 residues. The CDR3, as DNA: TGCGCCAGCAGCTTGAAGAGGGGCCAGGAAAACACTGAAGCTTTCTTT. Protein product: CASSLKRGQENTEAFF.

This clonotype was picked up a small number of times. CDR3 sequence (DNA): TGTGCCAGCAGCCAAGTTCTTGCAACTAATGAAAAACTGTTTTTT. As protein: CASSQVLATNEKLFF. The rearrangement links TRBV3-1 to TRBJ1-4; D not resolved. V was cut by 1 base and J by 0 bases, with 6 bases left in between. The CDR3 consists of 15 residues. Germline assignment: CDR1 LGHDT and CDR2 YNNKEL (reference sequence).

The genes are TRBV7-2 and TRBJ2-4, with TRBD1 matching 7 bases. The J call is in doubt because the DNA end fits TRBJ2-5 better. Per the germline V gene, CDR1 is SGHTA and CDR2 is FQGNSA. The CDR3 length is 16 residues. CDR3 sequence: CASSLYDWTGSETQYF. CDR3 DNA: TGTGCCAGCAGCTTATATGATTGGACAGGATCCGAGACCCAGTACTTC.

This chain joins TRBV12-3 or TRBV12-4 and TRBJ2-1, with 9 bases that match TRBD2. The CDR3 runs 11 residues. The J segment lost 15 bases and the V segment lost 6 bases, leaving 6 bases of the junction unmatched. This CDR3 reads CASRNSGSWFF. The CDR3 DNA reads as TGTGCCAGCAGAAATAGCGGGAGTTGGTTCTTC.

This clonotype was seen a single time. The chain's CDR3 is CSCWAGMGKNIQYF. The CDR3 bases are TGCAGTTGTTGGGCAGGCATGGGGAAAAACATTCAGTACTTC. V and J are TRBV20-1 and TRBJ2-7; D not certain. Gene TRBJ2-4 matches the end of the DNA better, so the J call may be wrong. The CDR3 has 14 residues. Per germline, CDR1 DFQATT and CDR2 SNEGSKA (reference sequence).

The rearrangement uses TRBV9 and TRBJ2-3, with a tentative D call TRBD2 (5 bases). The CDR3 runs to 14 residues. From germline, CDR1 is SGDLS and CDR2 YYNGEE. V was shortened by 7 bases and J by 1 base, with 13 bases between the two germline ends. As DNA, the CDR3 is TGTGCCAGCGGCCGGGGTGGCGGCACAGATACGCAGTATTTT. Encoded protein: CASGRGGGTDTQYF.

This rearrangement joins TRBV15 to TRBJ1-2; D is unclear. V lost 1 base and J lost 5, with 14 bases in between. Germline values: CDR1 LNHNV, CDR2 YYDKDF (reference sequence). This CDR3 region has 15 residues. The CDR3 loop reads CATSRVLDGSYGYTF. Written as DNA, the CDR3 is TGTGCCACCAGCAGAGTCTTGGACGGAAGTTATGGCTACACCTTC.

The chain links TRBV20-1 to TRBJ2-4, with TRBD1 matching 10 bases. The J call is doubtful: the DNA matches TRBJ2-7 better. In germline, CDR1 is DFQATT, CDR2 SNEGSKA (reference sequence). The CDR3 has 16 residues. Here the CDR3 reads CSARGGGDRGFYEQYF. CDR3 coding DNA: TGCAGTGCTAGAGGTGGAGGGGACAGGGGCTTTTACGAGCAGTACTTC.

There are a few counts of this clonotype. The rearrangement uses TRBV20-1 and TRBJ1-1; D perhaps matches TRBD1 (5 bases). Germline-derived CDR1 and CDR2 are DFQATT and SNEGSKA (reference sequence). The ends were cut back, 7 bases at V and 0 bases at J, with 15 bases in the middle. This CDR3 comprises 14 residues. The CDR3 here is CSVGDSFLNTEAFF. CDR3 DNA: TGCAGTGTAGGAGACAGCTTCTTGAACACTGAAGCTTTCTTT.